Listed below are T cell receptor beta chains from one sample, sequenced in a study of cytomegalovirus exposure and HLA in healthy donors. Repertoires were generated with immunoSEQ multiplex PCR, while TCRdb's copy carries only in-frame clones and drops some. The repertoire holds some 90,000 clones, roughly 85% seen once, with 3% to 4.5% in the top ten. Sample: PBMCs. Every receptor here comes from a woman in her twenties or thirties in good health and CMV-seronegative. The CDR3 runs from the conserved cysteine through the conserved F or W. Each record gives: J gene, clone size, D gene, V gene, CDR3 DNA, CDR3 protein. A D gene is named only where the DNA matches it firmly. Clone size is given for some rows only: seen once, a few or many times, or a class if the clone is expanded.

J gene: TRBJ2-1
clone size: .
D gene: TRBD2
V gene: TRBV15
CDR3 DNA: TGTGCCACCAGCAGAGATAGAGTAGCGGGAGTTCGGGGTGAGCAGTTCTTC
CDR3 protein: CATSRDRVAGVRGEQFF

J gene: TRBJ1-5
clone size: .
D gene: .
V gene: TRBV7-6
CDR3 DNA: TGTGCCAGCAGCGAACTCGCAGGGAAAAGCCAGCCCCAGCATTTT
CDR3 protein: CASSELAGKSQPQHF

J gene: TRBJ2-7
clone size: few
D gene: TRBD2
V gene: TRBV28
CDR3 DNA: TGTGCCAGCAGTTTAGGGCGGAGTAGCGGGAGAGGGCAGTACTTC
CDR3 protein: CASSLGRSSGRGQYF

J gene: TRBJ1-2
clone size: .
D gene: .
V gene: TRBV14
CDR3 DNA: TGTGCCAGCAGCCACCGGGCCCCGGGAGGCTACACCTTC
CDR3 protein: CASSHRAPGGYTF

J gene: TRBJ1-1
clone size: few
D gene: TRBD1
V gene: TRBV6-5
CDR3 DNA: TGTGCCAGCAGCCCCGGGACAGGGGGGGAAGCTTTCTTT
CDR3 protein: CASSPGTGGEAFF

J gene: TRBJ2-7
clone size: .
D gene: .
V gene: TRBV2
CDR3 DNA: TGTGCCAGCAGGTACGAACTAGATAACGAGCAGTACTTC
CDR3 protein: CASRYELDNEQYF

J gene: TRBJ1-5
clone size: once
D gene: .
V gene: TRBV27
CDR3 DNA: TGTGCCAGCAGGCACACCAATCAGCCCCAGCATTTT
CDR3 protein: CASRHTNQPQHF

J gene: TRBJ2-6
clone size: .
D gene: .
V gene: TRBV28
CDR3 DNA: TGTGCCAGCACTAGTTTGGTCTCTGGGGCCAACGTCCTGACTTTC
CDR3 protein: CASTSLVSGANVLTF

J gene: TRBJ2-4
clone size: .
D gene: .
V gene: TRBV13
CDR3 DNA: TGTGCCAGCAGCTCCCGCAGGGGGGAGGCAAACATTCAGTACTTC
CDR3 protein: CASSSRRGEANIQYF

J gene: TRBJ2-7
clone size: once
D gene: .
V gene: TRBV7-3
CDR3 DNA: TGTGCCAGCAGTTTCCTCCACGAGCAGTACTTC
CDR3 protein: CASSFLHEQYF

J gene: TRBJ1-2
clone size: .
D gene: TRBD1
V gene: TRBV28
CDR3 DNA: TGTGCCAGCAGTTTAAGTTTTTTGGGGGCAGGGGGCTATGGCTACACCTTC
CDR3 protein: CASSLSFLGAGGYGYTF

J gene: TRBJ2-1
clone size: .
D gene: TRBD2
V gene: TRBV11-2
CDR3 DNA: TGTGCCAGCAGCTTAGGGCGGGGGTACACATCCAATGAGCAGTTCTTC
CDR3 protein: CASSLGRGYTSNEQFF

J gene: TRBJ2-7
clone size: .
D gene: .
V gene: TRBV29-1
CDR3 DNA: TGCAGCGCCCTTCCCTCTTCCAGTTCACATACGAAGCAGTACTTC
CDR3 protein: CSALPSSSSHTKQYF

J gene: TRBJ1-4
clone size: .
D gene: .
V gene: TRBV5-1
CDR3 DNA: TGCGCCAGCAGCGCCAGGGGCGTATTAGGGGAAAAACTGTTTTTT
CDR3 protein: CASSARGVLGEKLFF

J gene: TRBJ2-2
clone size: .
D gene: .
V gene: TRBV4-2
CDR3 DNA: TGTGCCAGCAGCCCCCACGGGAGGGAGCTGTTTTTT
CDR3 protein: CASSPHGRELFF

J gene: TRBJ2-1
clone size: .
D gene: TRBD2
V gene: TRBV6-5
CDR3 DNA: TGTGCCAGCAGTCTCGGGACTAGTCATCAAAATGAGCAGTTCTTC
CDR3 protein: CASSLGTSHQNEQFF

J gene: TRBJ1-3
clone size: .
D gene: .
V gene: TRBV18
CDR3 DNA: TGTGCCAGCTCCCCCGCAAACCTTCTGAGCTCTGGAAACACCATATATTTT
CDR3 protein: CASSPANLLSSGNTIYF

J gene: TRBJ2-3
clone size: .
D gene: .
V gene: TRBV27
CDR3 DNA: TGTGCCAGCAGTTTATACGGGGGAACGCAGTATTTT
CDR3 protein: CASSLYGGTQYF

J gene: TRBJ2-1
clone size: .
D gene: .
V gene: TRBV11-1
CDR3 DNA: TGTGCCAGCAGTTCGGCCAGCGAGCTGAGGTTCTTC
CDR3 protein: CASSSASELRFF

J gene: TRBJ2-5
clone size: once
D gene: TRBD2
V gene: TRBV5-1
CDR3 DNA: TGCGCCAGCAGCCTAGGGACTAGCGGGGGGGCAGAGACCCAGTACTTC
CDR3 protein: CASSLGTSGGAETQYF

J gene: TRBJ2-6
clone size: .
D gene: .
V gene: TRBV29-1
CDR3 DNA: TGCAGCGTTCGGGACTCTGGGGCCAACGTCCTGACTTTC
CDR3 protein: CSVRDSGANVLTF

J gene: TRBJ1-1
clone size: .
D gene: .
V gene: TRBV28
CDR3 DNA: TGTGCCAGCAGTGAAGACAGGAACACTGAAGCTTTCTTT
CDR3 protein: CASSEDRNTEAFF

J gene: TRBJ2-7
clone size: once
D gene: .
V gene: TRBV5-1
CDR3 DNA: TGCGCCAGCAGCCCAACGGGATACCTAGGGGAGCAGTACTTC
CDR3 protein: CASSPTGYLGEQYF

J gene: TRBJ2-1
clone size: .
D gene: .
V gene: TRBV5-1
CDR3 DNA: TGCGCCAGCAGCTTGGGAGGGATCGGAAATAATGAGCAGTTCTTC
CDR3 protein: CASSLGGIGNNEQFF

J gene: TRBJ2-3
clone size: .
D gene: .
V gene: TRBV7-8
CDR3 DNA: TGTGCCAGCAGCTTAACCGGGTCACTCACAGATACGCAGTATTTT
CDR3 protein: CASSLTGSLTDTQYF

J gene: TRBJ2-7
clone size: .
D gene: .
V gene: TRBV6-5
CDR3 DNA: TGTGCCAGCACGCGGGGAGGAGGACTCTACGAGCAGTACTTC
CDR3 protein: CASTRGGGLYEQYF

J gene: TRBJ2-2
clone size: .
D gene: TRBD2
V gene: TRBV5-6
CDR3 DNA: TGTGCCAGCGTCAGGGAGGGGAACGGGGAGCTGTTTTTT
CDR3 protein: CASVREGNGELFF

J gene: TRBJ2-7
clone size: once
D gene: TRBD2
V gene: TRBV4-2
CDR3 DNA: TGTGCCAGCAGCCAAGAAGCGGGGGGACCGTCCCACGAGCAGTACTTC
CDR3 protein: CASSQEAGGPSHEQYF

J gene: TRBJ2-7
clone size: .
D gene: .
V gene: TRBV19
CDR3 DNA: TGTGCCAGTAGTATAGGCATATCCGGCGAGCAGTACTTC
CDR3 protein: CASSIGISGEQYF

J gene: TRBJ2-5
clone size: once
D gene: TRBD2
V gene: TRBV5-1
CDR3 DNA: TGCGCCAGCAGCTGGGGTAGTGGGGGGGACCAAGAGACCCAGTACTTC
CDR3 protein: CASSWGSGGDQETQYF

J gene: TRBJ2-1
clone size: .
D gene: TRBD2
V gene: TRBV7-9
CDR3 DNA: TGTGCCAGCAGCTTTCGGACTAGCGGGGGTTTCTACAATGAGCAGTTCTTC
CDR3 protein: CASSFRTSGGFYNEQFF

J gene: TRBJ2-3
clone size: .
D gene: .
V gene: TRBV27
CDR3 DNA: TGTGCCAGCAGTTTATCCGGCACAGATACGCAGTATTTT
CDR3 protein: CASSLSGTDTQYF

J gene: TRBJ1-2
clone size: .
D gene: .
V gene: TRBV6-1
CDR3 DNA: TGTGCCAGCAGCTCCCTCTATGGCTACACCTTC
CDR3 protein: CASSSLYGYTF

J gene: TRBJ1-1
clone size: .
D gene: TRBD1
V gene: TRBV7-6
CDR3 DNA: TGTGCCAGCAGCAAAACAGGGGTGAACACTGAAGCTTTCTTT
CDR3 protein: CASSKTGVNTEAFF

J gene: TRBJ1-1
clone size: .
D gene: .
V gene: TRBV2
CDR3 DNA: TGTGCCAGCACCGACCCCCGGGACACTGAAGCTTTCTTT
CDR3 protein: CASTDPRDTEAFF

J gene: TRBJ2-1
clone size: .
D gene: .
V gene: TRBV6-1
CDR3 DNA: TGTGCCAGCAGTGAACGCGGGGCCCCATACAATGAGCAGTTCTTC
CDR3 protein: CASSERGAPYNEQFF

J gene: TRBJ2-5
clone size: .
D gene: .
V gene: TRBV14
CDR3 DNA: TGTGCCAGCAGCCTCCGGGATTACCAAGAGACCCAGTACTTC
CDR3 protein: CASSLRDYQETQYF

J gene: TRBJ1-6
clone size: .
D gene: .
V gene: TRBV5-1
CDR3 DNA: TGCGCCAGCAGCTTTGAGAGGCTCAATTCACCCCTCCACTTT
CDR3 protein: CASSFERLNSPLHF

J gene: TRBJ1-2
clone size: .
D gene: .
V gene: TRBV5-8
CDR3 DNA: TGTGCCAGCAGCTTCCGGGGGGACTATGGCTACACCTTC
CDR3 protein: CASSFRGDYGYTF

J gene: TRBJ2-7
clone size: .
D gene: TRBD2
V gene: TRBV5-1
CDR3 DNA: TGCGCCAGCAGTGGACTAGCGGTGTCCTACGAGCAGTACTTC
CDR3 protein: CASSGLAVSYEQYF

J gene: TRBJ2-1
clone size: .
D gene: .
V gene: TRBV19
CDR3 DNA: TGTGCCTGCGCGGGGCGGGGGCTGTTAAATGAGCAGTTCTTC
CDR3 protein: CACAGRGLLNEQFF

J gene: TRBJ1-6
clone size: .
D gene: .
V gene: TRBV9
CDR3 DNA: TGTGCCAGCAGCGTAGAGAGCTCCTATAATTCACCCCTCCACTTT
CDR3 protein: CASSVESSYNSPLHF

J gene: TRBJ2-5
clone size: .
D gene: .
V gene: TRBV2
CDR3 DNA: TGTGCCAGCAGTTTACTAGCCCAAGAGACCCAGTACTTC
CDR3 protein: CASSLLAQETQYF

J gene: TRBJ2-2
clone size: .
D gene: .
V gene: TRBV7-6
CDR3 DNA: TGTGCCAGCAGCCCCGACCCCCGGGGGTCGCTGGCCACCGGGGAGCTGTTTTTT
CDR3 protein: CASSPDPRGSLATGELFF

J gene: TRBJ1-1
clone size: .
D gene: TRBD1
V gene: TRBV27
CDR3 DNA: TGTGCCAGCAGTTATGCACAGGGGAGGAGGGCTTTCTTT
CDR3 protein: CASSYAQGRRAFF

J gene: TRBJ2-2
clone size: .
D gene: .
V gene: TRBV19
CDR3 DNA: TGTGCCAGTAGGGGTAGACTGTCCCACCCGAACACCGGGGAGCTGTTTTTT
CDR3 protein: CASRGRLSHPNTGELFF

J gene: TRBJ2-7
clone size: large
D gene: TRBD2
V gene: TRBV11-2
CDR3 DNA: TGTGCCAGCAGCTTAGGTATCGCAGGGACTACCTACGAGCAGTACTTC
CDR3 protein: CASSLGIAGTTYEQYF

J gene: TRBJ2-3
clone size: .
D gene: .
V gene: TRBV5-1
CDR3 DNA: TGCGCCAGCAGCCCAGGACAGTTCACAGATACGCAGTATTTT
CDR3 protein: CASSPGQFTDTQYF